The clone carrying this T cell receptor beta chain has a single count. Antigen: not known. The CDR3 covers 16 residues. Between the trimmed V and J ends, which lost 2 bases and 1 base, there was a span of 9 bases. Per the germline V gene, CDR1 is MNHEY and CDR2 is SMNVEV (reference sequence). The entry originates in a study of T cell responses to AZD1222 COVID-19 vaccine. Study results and caveats: Within unmutated variant regions lay the reported targets of nearly half of spike-specific TCRs. CD4 TCRs linked to vaccination spanned spike, dominating at 160-218 and 743-854.

The protocol was immunoSEQ multiplex PCR, while the TCRdb copy is restricted to in-frame clones and leaves out a portion. The sample consists of 100,000 to 150,000 clones, approximately 86% of them appearing once. The sequence was collected from an adult in good health. V gene TRBV27 combines with J gene TRBJ1-6; D remains unclear. The sequencing used peripheral blood, collected on day 0 of AZD1222 vaccination. The CDR3: CASSLTPGSYNSPLHF. CDR3 DNA: TGTGCCAGCAGTTTAACCCCGGGTTCCTATAATTCACCCCTCCACTTT.